This TCR beta chain was sequenced during a study of T cell changes during pregnancy in multiple sclerosis. TCRdb keeps only in-frame clones here, not all; method: immunoSEQ multiplex PCR. The repertoire holds 40,000 to 60,000 clones, with 90% as singletons. CDR1 SGDLS and CDR2 YYNGEE come from the germline V gene. The CDR3 extends over 14 amino acids. Trimming removed 0 bases from V and 1 base from J, with 7 bases in between. The chain is built from TRBV9 and TRBJ2-5; a weak D match, TRBD2 (6 bases). This TCR came from a female donor in good health, enrolled as a control in a pregnancy study. Source: peripheral blood, taken in the first trimester of pregnancy. This chain's CDR3 is CASSVAGAQETQYF. As DNA, the CDR3 is TGTGCCAGCAGCGTAGCGGGAGCCCAAGAGACCCAGTACTTC.